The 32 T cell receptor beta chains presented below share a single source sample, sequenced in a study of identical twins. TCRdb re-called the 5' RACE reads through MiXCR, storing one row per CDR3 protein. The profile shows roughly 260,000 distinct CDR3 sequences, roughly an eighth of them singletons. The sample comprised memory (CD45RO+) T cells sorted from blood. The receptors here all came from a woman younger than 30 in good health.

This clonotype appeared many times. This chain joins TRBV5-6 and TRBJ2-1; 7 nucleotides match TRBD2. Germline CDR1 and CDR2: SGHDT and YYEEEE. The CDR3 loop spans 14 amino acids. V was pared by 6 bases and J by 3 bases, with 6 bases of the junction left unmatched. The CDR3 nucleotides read TGTGCCAGCAACTTCCGGGACTACTACAATGAGCAGTTCTTC. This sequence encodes CASNFRDYYNEQFF.

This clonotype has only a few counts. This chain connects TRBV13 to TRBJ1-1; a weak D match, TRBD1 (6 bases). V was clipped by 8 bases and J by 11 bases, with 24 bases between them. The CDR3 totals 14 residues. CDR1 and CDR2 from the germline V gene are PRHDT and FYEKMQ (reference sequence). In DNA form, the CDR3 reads TGTGCCAGCGTAACGGGACCAGGGGCGAGTAGGGCTTTCTTT. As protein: CASVTGPGASRAFF.

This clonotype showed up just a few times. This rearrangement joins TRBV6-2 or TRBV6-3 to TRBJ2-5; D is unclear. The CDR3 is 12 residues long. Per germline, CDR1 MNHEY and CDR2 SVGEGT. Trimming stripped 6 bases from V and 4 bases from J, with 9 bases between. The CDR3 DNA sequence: TGTGCCAGCAGCCAGAATATAGAGACCCAGTACTTC. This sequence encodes CASSQNIETQYF.

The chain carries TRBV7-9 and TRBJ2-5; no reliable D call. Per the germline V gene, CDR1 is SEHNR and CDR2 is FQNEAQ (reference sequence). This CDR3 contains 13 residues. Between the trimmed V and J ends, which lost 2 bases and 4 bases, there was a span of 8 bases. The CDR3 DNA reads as TGTGCCAGCAGCTTAAACCGAGGAGAGACCCAGTACTTC. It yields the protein CASSLNRGETQYF.

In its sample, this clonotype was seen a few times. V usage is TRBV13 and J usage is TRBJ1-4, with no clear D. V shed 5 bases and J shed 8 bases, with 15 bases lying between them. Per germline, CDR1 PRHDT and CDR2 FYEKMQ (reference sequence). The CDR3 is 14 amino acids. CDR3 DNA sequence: TGTGCCAGCAGCGAAACGGGATCTAGAGAAAAACTGTTTTTT. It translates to CASSETGSREKLFF.

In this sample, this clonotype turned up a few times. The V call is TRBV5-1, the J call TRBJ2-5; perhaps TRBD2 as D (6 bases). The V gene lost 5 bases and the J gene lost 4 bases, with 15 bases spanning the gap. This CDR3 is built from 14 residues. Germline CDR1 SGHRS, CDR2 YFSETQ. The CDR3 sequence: CASRVLDYLETQYF. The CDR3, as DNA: TGCGCCAGCAGGGTACTGGACTATTTAGAGACCCAGTACTTC.

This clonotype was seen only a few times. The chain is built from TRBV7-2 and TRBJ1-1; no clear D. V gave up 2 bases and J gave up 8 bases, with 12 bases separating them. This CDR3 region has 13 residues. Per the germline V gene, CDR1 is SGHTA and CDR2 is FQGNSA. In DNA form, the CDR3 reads TGTGCCAGCAGCTTACTAACAGAGGGAGAAGCTTTCTTT. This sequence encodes CASSLLTEGEAFF.

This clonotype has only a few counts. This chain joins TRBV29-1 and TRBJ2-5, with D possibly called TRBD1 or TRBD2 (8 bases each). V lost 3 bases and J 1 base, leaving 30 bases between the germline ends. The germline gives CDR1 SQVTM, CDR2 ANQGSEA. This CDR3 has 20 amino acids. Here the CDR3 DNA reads TGCAGCGTTGATAACTTAGAGACAGGGGCACTAGCGGAGGCCCAAGAGACCCAGTACTTC. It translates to CSVDNLETGALAEAQETQYF. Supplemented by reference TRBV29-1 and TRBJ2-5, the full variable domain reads SAVISQKPSRDICQRGTSLTIQCQVDSQVTMMFWYRQQPGQSLTLIATANQGSEATYESGFVIDKFPISRPNLTFSTLTVSNMSPEDSSIYLCSVDNLETGALAEAQETQYFGPGTRLLVL.

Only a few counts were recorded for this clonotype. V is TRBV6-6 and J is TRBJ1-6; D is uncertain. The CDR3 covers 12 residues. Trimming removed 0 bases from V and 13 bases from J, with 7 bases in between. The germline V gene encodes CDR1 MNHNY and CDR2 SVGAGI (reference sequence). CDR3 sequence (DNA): TGTGCCAGCAGTTACTCCCCAGATCCCCTCCACTTT. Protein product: CASSYSPDPLHF.

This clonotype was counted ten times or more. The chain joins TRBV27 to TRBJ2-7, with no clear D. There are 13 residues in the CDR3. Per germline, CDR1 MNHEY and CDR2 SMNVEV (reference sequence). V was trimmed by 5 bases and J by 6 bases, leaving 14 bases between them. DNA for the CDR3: TGTGCCAGCAGTCCCCGCCCCTCGGGCGAGCAGTACTTC. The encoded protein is CASSPRPSGEQYF.

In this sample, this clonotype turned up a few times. The CDR3 is CATSRDSGSYNEQFF. The CDR3 DNA sequence: TGTGCCACCAGCAGAGATAGCGGCTCCTACAATGAGCAGTTCTTC. The gene calls are TRBV15 and TRBJ2-1; TRBD2 might be the D (6 bases). V gave up 0 bases and J gave up 0 bases, with 6 bases separating them. The CDR3 consists of 15 residues. Germline CDR1 LNHNV, CDR2 YYDKDF (reference sequence).

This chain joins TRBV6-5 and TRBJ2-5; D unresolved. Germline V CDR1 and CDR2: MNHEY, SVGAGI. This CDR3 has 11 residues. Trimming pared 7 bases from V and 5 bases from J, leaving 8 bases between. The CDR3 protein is CASKLWETQYF. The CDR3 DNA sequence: TGTGCCAGCAAGTTGTGGGAGACCCAGTACTTC.

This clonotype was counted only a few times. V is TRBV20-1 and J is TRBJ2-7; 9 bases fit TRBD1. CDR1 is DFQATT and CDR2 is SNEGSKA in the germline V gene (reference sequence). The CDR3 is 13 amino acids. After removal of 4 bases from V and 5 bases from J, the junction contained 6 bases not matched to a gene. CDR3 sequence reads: CSATHRGQDEQYF. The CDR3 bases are TGCAGTGCTACCCACAGGGGGCAAGACGAGCAGTACTTC.

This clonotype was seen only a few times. The CDR3 DNA reads as TGCAGTGCTAGAGATCGCCAAGGGCGTACTGAAGCTTTCTTT. Translation gives CSARDRQGRTEAFF. The J gene is TRBJ1-1, the V gene TRBV20-1; D not resolved. This CDR3 region has 14 residues. Germline V CDR1 and CDR2: DFQATT, SNEGSKA (reference sequence). V lost 0 bases and J 5 bases, leaving 13 bases between the germline ends.

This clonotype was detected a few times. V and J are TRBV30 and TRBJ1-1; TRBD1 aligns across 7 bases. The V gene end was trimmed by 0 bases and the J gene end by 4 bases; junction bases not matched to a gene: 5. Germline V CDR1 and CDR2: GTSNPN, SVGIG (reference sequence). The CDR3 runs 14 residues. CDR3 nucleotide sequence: TGTGCCTGGAGTGTGCAAGGGGGCGGCACTGAAGCTTTCTTT. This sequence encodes CAWSVQGGGTEAFF.

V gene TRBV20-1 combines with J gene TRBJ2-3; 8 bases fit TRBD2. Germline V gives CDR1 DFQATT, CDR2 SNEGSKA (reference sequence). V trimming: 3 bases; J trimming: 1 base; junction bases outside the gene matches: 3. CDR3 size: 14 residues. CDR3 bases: TGCAGTGCTAGTCCCGGGAGGGGCACAGATACGCAGTATTTT. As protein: CSASPGRGTDTQYF.

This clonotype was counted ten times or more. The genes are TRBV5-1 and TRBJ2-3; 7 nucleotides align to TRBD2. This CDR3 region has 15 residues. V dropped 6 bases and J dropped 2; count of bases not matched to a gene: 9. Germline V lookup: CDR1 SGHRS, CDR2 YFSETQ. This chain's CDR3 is CASTRAGLTTDTQYF. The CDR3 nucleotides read TGCGCCAGCACACGAGCGGGGCTTACCACAGATACGCAGTATTTT.

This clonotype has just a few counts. CDR3 amino acids: CASRETGTEAGELFF. The CDR3 DNA is TGCGCCAGCAGGGAGACAGGGACAGAAGCCGGGGAGCTGTTTTTT. V and J are TRBV4-1 and TRBJ2-2; 7 bases fit TRBD1. Germline loops: CDR1 MGHRA, CDR2 YSYEKL. The J segment lost 6 bases and the V segment lost 6 bases, leaving 10 bases of the junction unmatched. This CDR3 region has 15 residues.

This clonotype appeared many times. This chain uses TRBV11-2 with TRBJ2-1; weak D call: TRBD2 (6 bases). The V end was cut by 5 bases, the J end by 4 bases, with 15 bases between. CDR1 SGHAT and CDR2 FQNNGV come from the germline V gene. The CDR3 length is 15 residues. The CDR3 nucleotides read TGTGCCAGCAGCCCCCATAGCGGTAAATACAATGAGCAGTTCTTC. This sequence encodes CASSPHSGKYNEQFF.

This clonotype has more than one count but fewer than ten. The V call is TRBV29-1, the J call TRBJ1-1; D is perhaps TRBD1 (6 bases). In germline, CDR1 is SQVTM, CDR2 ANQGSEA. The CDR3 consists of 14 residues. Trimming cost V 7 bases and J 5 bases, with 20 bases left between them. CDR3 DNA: TGCAGCGCCTCGTGGAGACAGGAAGGGACTGAAGCTTTCTTT. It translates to CSASWRQEGTEAFF.

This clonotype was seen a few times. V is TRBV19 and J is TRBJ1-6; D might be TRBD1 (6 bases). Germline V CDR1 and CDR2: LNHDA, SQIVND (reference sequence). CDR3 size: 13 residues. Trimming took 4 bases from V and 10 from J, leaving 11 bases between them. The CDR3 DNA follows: TGTGCCAGTAGTACGACAGGCGAATCACCCCTCCACTTT. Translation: CASSTTGESPLHF.

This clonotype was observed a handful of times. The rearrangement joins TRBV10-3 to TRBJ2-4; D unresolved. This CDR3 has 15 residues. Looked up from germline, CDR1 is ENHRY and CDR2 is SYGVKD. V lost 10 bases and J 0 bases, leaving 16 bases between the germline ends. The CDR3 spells CATARDKRAKNIQYF. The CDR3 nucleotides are TGTGCCACCGCTAGGGATAAACGAGCCAAAAACATTCAGTACTTC.

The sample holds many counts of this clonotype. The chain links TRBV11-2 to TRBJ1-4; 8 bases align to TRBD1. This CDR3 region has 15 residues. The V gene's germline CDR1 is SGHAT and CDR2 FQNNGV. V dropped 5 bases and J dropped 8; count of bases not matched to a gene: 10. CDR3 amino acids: CASSRGQGYGEKLFF. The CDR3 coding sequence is TGTGCCAGCAGCCGAGGACAGGGCTATGGCGAAAAACTGTTTTTT.

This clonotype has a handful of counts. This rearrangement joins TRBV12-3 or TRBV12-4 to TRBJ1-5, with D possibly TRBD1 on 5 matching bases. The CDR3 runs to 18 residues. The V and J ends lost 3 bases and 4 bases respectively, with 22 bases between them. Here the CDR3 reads CASSFVLQVTAANQPQHF. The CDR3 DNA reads TGTGCCAGCAGTTTTGTATTACAGGTGACAGCCGCAAATCAGCCCCAGCATTTT.

The CDR3 DNA follows: TGCAGTGCTCCGCTAGCGGGTGATCTCACAGATACGCAGTATTTT. Translating it yields CSAPLAGDLTDTQYF. This chain joins TRBV20-1 and TRBJ2-3, with 8 bases that match TRBD2. Unmatched junction bases numbered 9, after V lost 5 bases and J lost 2 bases. This CDR3 spans 15 amino acids. Germline loops: CDR1 DFQATT, CDR2 SNEGSKA (reference sequence).

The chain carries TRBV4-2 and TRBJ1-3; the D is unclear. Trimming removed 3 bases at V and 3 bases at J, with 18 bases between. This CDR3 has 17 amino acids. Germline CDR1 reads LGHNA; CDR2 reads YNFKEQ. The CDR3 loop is CASSQELVGAFGNTIYF. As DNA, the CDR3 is TGTGCCAGCAGCCAGGAACTCGTGGGTGCGTTTGGAAACACCATATATTTT.

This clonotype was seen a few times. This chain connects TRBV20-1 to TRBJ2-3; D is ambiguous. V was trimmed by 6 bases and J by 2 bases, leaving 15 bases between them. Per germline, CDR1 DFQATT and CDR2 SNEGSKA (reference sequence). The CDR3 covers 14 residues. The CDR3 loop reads CSAWVAPFTDTQYF. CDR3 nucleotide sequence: TGCAGTGCCTGGGTAGCCCCCTTCACAGATACGCAGTATTTT.

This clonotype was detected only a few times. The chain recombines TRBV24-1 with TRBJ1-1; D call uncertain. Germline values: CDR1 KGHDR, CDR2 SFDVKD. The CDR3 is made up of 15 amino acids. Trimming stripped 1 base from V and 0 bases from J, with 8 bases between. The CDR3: CATSDFWSMNTEAFF. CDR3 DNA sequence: TGTGCCACCAGTGATTTTTGGAGCATGAACACTGAAGCTTTCTTT.

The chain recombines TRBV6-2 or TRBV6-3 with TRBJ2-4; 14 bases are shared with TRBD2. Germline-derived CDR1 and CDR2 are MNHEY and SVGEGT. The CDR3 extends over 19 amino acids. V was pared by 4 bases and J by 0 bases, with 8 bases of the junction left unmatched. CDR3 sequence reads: CASSSSTGTSGRAKNIQYF. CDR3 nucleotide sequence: TGTGCCAGCAGTTCATCGACGGGGACTAGCGGGAGAGCCAAAAACATTCAGTACTTC.

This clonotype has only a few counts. The CDR3: CASSERDRVWYEQYF. CDR3 in DNA: TGTGCCAGCAGCGAAAGAGACAGGGTTTGGTACGAGCAGTACTTC. The rearrangement uses TRBV3-1 and TRBJ2-7, with 7 bases that match TRBD1. The CDR3 consists of 15 residues. Germline CDR1 reads LGHDT; CDR2 reads YNNKEL (reference sequence). Germline trimming cut 5 bases from V and 4 bases from J; bases unmatched to any gene: 11.

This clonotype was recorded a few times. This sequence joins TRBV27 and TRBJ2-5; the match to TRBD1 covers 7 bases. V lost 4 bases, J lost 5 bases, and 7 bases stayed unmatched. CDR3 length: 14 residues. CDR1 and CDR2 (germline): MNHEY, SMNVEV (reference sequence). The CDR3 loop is CASSSPTGSETQYF. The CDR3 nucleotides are TGTGCCAGCAGTTCCCCGACAGGGTCGGAGACCCAGTACTTC.

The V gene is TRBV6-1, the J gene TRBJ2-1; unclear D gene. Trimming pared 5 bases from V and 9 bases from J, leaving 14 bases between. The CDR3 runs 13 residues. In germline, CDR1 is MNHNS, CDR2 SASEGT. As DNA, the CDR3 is TGTGCCAGCAGTACCCCGTCTACGGGTGAGCAGTTCTTC. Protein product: CASSTPSTGEQFF.